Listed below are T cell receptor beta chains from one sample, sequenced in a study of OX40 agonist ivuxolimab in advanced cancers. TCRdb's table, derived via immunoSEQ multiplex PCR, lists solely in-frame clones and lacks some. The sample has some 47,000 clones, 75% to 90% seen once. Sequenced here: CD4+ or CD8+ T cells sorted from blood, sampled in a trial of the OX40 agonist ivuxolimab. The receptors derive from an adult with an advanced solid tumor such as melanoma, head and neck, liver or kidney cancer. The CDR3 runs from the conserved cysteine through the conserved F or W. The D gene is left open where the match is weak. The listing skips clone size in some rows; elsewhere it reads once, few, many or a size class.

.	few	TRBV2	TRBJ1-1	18	TGTGCCAGCAGTGACCGCCTAAGACTACAGGGCGGCAACACTGAAGCTTTCTTT	CASSDRLRLQGGNTEAFF
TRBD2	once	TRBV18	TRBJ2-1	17	TGTGCCAGCTCACCACGGTCTGGCCAGCGGGAGAACAATGAGCAGTTCTTC	CASSPRSGQRENNEQFF
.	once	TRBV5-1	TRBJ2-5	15	TGCGCCAGCAGCCCGGACAGCCATAGCTTTGGGACCCAGTACTTC	CASSPDSHSFGTQYF
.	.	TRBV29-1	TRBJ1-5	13	TGCAGCGTTGCAGGGGATAGCAATCAGCCCCAGCATTTT	CSVAGDSNQPQHF
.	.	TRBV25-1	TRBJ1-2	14	TGTGCCAGCCGGGGCCCTGAGGGGTTTATGACCTACACCTTC	CASRGPEGFMTYTF
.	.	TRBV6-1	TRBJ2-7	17	TGTGCCAGCAGTGAACCGCTCTCACGTCGGGGTAACTACGAGCAGTACTTC	CASSEPLSRRGNYEQYF
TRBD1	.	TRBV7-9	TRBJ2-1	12	TGTGCCAGCAGCCCAACAGGGGTTGAGCAGTTCTTC	CASSPTGVEQFF
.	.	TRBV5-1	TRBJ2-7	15	TGCGCCAGCAGCTTGGAGCAGGCAAGCTCCTACGAGCAGTACTTC	CASSLEQASSYEQYF
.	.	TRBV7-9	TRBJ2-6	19	TGTGCCAGCAGCTTAAACGTCAGGGGTCCACCCTCTGGGGCCAACGTCCTGACTTTC	CASSLNVRGPPSGANVLTF
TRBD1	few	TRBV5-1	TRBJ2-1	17	TGCGCCAGCAGCTGGAAGCTGGACAGGTTAATCTTTGATGAGCAGTTCTTC	CASSWKLDRLIFDEQFF
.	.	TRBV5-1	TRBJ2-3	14	TGCGCCAGCAGCTTGGTTGGTAGCACAGATACGCAGTATTTT	CASSLVGSTDTQYF
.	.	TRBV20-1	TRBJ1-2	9	TGCAGTGCCCCCGGAGGCTACACCTTC	CSAPGGYTF
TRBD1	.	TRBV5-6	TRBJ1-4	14	TGTGCCAGCAGCTTAAGGGGGCCGAGTGAAAAACTGTTTTTT	CASSLRGPSEKLFF
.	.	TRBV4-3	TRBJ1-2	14	TGCGCCAGCAGCCAAGTTACAGACTTCTATGGCTACACCTTC	CASSQVTDFYGYTF
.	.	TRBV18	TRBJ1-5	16	TGTGCCAGCTCACCACGACCACCAGGGAGCAATCAGCCCCAGCATTTT	CASSPRPPGSNQPQHF
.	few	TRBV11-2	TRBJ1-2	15	TGTGCCAGCAGCCACTTAGACCCAGTAAACTATGGCTACACCTTC	CASSHLDPVNYGYTF
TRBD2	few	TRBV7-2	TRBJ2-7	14	TGTGCCAGCAGACGGACTAGCGGGCCCTACGAGCAGTACTTC	CASRRTSGPYEQYF
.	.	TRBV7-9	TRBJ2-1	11	TGTGCCAGCAGCTTACCCTCGGAGCAGTTCTTC	CASSLPSEQFF
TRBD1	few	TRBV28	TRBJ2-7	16	TGTGCCAGCAGTCCCCTTGGGGACAGGGATAGTTACGAGCAGTACTTC	CASSPLGDRDSYEQYF
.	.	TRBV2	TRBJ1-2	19	TGTGCCAGCAGTGAAGACGAGGGGGGAAGTTATAGAGCAAGGGATGGCTACACCTTC	CASSEDEGGSYRARDGYTF
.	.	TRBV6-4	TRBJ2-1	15	TGTGCCAGCAGTTTGGATCCAGGGGCATACAATGAGCAGTTCTTC	CASSLDPGAYNEQFF
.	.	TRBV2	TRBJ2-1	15	TGTGCCAGCAGTGAGAGGGGCAGCTCCTACAATGAGCAGTTCTTC	CASSERGSSYNEQFF